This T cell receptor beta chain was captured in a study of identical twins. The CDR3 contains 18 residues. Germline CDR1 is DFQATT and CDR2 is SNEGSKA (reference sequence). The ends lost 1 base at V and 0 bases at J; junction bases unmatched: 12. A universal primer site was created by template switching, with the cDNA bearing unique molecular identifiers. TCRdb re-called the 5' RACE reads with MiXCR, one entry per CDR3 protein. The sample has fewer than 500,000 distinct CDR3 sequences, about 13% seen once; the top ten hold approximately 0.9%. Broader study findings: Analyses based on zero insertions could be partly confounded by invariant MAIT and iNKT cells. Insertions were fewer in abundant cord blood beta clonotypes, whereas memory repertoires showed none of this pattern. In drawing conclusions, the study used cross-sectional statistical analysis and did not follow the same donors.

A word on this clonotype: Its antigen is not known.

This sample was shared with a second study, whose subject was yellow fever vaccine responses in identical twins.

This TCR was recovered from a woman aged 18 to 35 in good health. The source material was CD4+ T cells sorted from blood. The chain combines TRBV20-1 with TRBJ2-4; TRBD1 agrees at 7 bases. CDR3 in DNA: TGCAGTGCTAGAGCTGAGGAAGGGGGCTCTCTAGCCAAAAACATTCAGTACTTC. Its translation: CSARAEEGGSLAKNIQYF.